The table lists the clone carrying this T cell receptor (beta chain) with a few counts. The CDR3 contains 16 residues. V lost 3 bases to trimming and J lost 1 base, with 13 bases between them. Germline V gene lookup returns CDR1 MGHRA and CDR2 YSYEKL. Repertoires were generated with immunoSEQ multiplex PCR, while TCRdb's copy carries only in-frame clones and drops some. The sample holds hundreds of thousands of clones, roughly 86% seen once. This sample was taken from a study of blood T cell repertoires in COVID-19. The rearrangement links TRBV4-1 to TRBJ1-5, with D perhaps matching TRBD1 (6 bases). This clonotype was sampled from a woman aged 60 to 75 who had recovered from COVID-19. The sample comprised peripheral blood. The DNA for the CDR3 is TGCGCCAGCAGCCAGATCCAGACAGGAAGCAATCAGCCCCAGCATTTT. It yields the protein CASSQIQTGSNQPQHF.